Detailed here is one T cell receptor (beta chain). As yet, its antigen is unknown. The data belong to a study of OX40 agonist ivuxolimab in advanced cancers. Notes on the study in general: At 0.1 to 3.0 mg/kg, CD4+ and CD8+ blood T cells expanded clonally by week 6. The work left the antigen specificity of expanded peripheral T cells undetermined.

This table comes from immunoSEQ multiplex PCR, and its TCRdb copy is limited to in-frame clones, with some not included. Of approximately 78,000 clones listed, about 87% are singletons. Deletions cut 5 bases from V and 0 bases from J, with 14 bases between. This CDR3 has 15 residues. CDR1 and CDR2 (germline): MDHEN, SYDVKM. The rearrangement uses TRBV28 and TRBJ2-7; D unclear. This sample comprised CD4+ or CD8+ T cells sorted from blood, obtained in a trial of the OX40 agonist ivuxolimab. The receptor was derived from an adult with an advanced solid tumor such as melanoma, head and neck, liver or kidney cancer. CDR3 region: CASSSVKTLSYEQYF. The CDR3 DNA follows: TGTGCCAGCAGTAGTGTCAAAACCCTCTCCTACGAGCAGTACTTC.